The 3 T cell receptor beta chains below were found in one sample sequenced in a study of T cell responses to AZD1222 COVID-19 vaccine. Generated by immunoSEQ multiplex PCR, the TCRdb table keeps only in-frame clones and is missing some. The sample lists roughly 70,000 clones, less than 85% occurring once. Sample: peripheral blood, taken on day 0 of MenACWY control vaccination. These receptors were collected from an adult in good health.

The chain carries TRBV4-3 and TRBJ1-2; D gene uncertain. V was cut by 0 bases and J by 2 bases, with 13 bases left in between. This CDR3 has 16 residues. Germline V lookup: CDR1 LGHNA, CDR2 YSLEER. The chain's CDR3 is CASSQEIGQRNYGYTF. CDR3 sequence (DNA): TGCGCCAGCAGCCAAGAGATCGGGCAGAGGAACTATGGCTACACCTTC.

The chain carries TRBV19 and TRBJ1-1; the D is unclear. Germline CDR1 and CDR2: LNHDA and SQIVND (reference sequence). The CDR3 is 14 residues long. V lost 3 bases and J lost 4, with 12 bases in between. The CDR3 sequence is CASSITGSSTEAFF. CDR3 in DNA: TGTGCCAGTAGTATTACGGGATCGAGCACTGAAGCTTTCTTT.

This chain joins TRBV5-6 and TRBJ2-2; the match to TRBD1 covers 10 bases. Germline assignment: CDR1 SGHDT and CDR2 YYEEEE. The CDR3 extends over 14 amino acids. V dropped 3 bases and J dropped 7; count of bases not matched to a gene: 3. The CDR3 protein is CASSSTGGYGELFF. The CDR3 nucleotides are TGTGCCAGCAGCTCGACAGGGGGCTACGGGGAGCTGTTTTTT. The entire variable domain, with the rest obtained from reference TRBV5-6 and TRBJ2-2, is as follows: DAGVTQSPTHLIKTRGQQVTLRCSPKSGHDTVSWYQQALGQGPQFIFQYYEEEERQRGNFPDRFSGHQFPNYSSELNVNALLLGDSALYLCASSSTGGYGELFFGEGSRLTVL.